This T cell receptor (beta chain) was observed in a study of T cell repertoires in breast cancer. During the second nested PCR, blocking oligonucleotides suppressed genes that were not paired. TCRdb reprocessed the emulsion pairing reads with MiXCR, giving one entry per CDR3 protein. The data hold roughly 39,000 distinct CDR3 sequences, with around 45% observed a single time. An expanded emulsion RT-PCR with primers for all TCR V genes paired CD8+ T cell chains. Germline assignment: CDR1 SEHNR and CDR2 FQNEAQ (reference sequence). V was pared by 3 bases and J by 0 bases, with 9 bases between. The CDR3 totals 15 residues. Remarks on this clonotype: A read error is likely, as this CDR3 ends without the conserved phenylalanine or tryptophan.

This sequence joins TRBV7-9 and TRBJ1-3, with no clear D. The receptor was isolated from a pool of human donors with breast cancer or a healthy control (not recorded which). Input material: CD8+ T cells. The CDR3 sequence: CASSFFTSSGNTIYL. CDR3 coding DNA: TGTGCCAGCAGCTTCTTTACCTCCTCTGGAAACACCATATATCTT.